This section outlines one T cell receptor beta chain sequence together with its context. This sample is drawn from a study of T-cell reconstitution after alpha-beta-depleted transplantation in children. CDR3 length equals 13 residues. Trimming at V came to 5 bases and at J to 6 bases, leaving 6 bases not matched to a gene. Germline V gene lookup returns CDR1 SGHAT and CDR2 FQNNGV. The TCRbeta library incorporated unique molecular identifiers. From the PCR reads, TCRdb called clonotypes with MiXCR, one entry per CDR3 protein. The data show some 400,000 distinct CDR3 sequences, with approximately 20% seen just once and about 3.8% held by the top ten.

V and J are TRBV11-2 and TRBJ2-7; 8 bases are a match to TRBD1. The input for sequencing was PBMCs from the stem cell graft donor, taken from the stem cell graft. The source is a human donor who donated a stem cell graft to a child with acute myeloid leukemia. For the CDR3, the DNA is TGTGCCAGCAGCCCTCCAGGGGGCACCGAGCAGTACTTC. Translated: CASSPPGGTEQYF.